Each of the 14 T cell receptor beta chains below was sequenced from the same sample in a study of patients and donors after allogeneic stem cell transplantation. One entry per CDR3 protein, called by TCRdb with MiXCR from the RT-PCR reads. The sample lists under 200,000 distinct CDR3 sequences, roughly 30% occurring once. Source material: blood, either unsorted or a sorted T cell fraction (not recorded which). The receptor set was obtained from a human donor who was either an allogeneic HSCT recipient or a stem cell or donor lymphocyte infusion donor (not recorded which). It is not recorded whose cells these are; they may come from a transplant donor.

This clonotype was detected only a few times. This sequence joins TRBV12-3 or TRBV12-4 and TRBJ2-5, with a possible D match to TRBD2 (5 bases). The CDR3 length is 15 residues. Trimming removed 1 base at V and 0 bases at J, with 9 bases between. As DNA, the CDR3 is TGTGCCAGCAGTTTAGGTTGGCGGGACCAAGAGACCCAGTACTTC. It translates to CASSLGWRDQETQYF.

This clonotype was seen repeatedly, ten times or more. The rearrangement joins TRBV7-9 to TRBJ1-4; D is ambiguous. Germline V gene data show CDR1 as SEHNR and CDR2 as FQNEAQ (reference sequence). There are 16 residues in the CDR3. V gave up 5 bases and J gave up 1 base, with 14 bases separating them. The CDR3 nucleotides are TGTGCCAGCAGCGACCATAAACAGTTAACTAATGAAAAACTGTTTTTT. Protein sequence: CASSDHKQLTNEKLFF.

The J gene is TRBJ1-1, the V gene TRBV27, with D unclear. From germline, CDR1 is MNHEY and CDR2 SMNVEV (reference sequence). The V and J ends lost 6 bases and 0 bases respectively, with 11 bases between them. This CDR3 has 14 amino acids. The CDR3 spells CASSDRVMNTEAFF. The DNA for the CDR3 is TGTGCCAGCAGCGACCGCGTCATGAACACTGAAGCTTTCTTT.

This clonotype turned up a few times. The chain is built from TRBV5-1 and TRBJ2-2; 7 bases map to TRBD2. Germline CDR1 SGHRS, CDR2 YFSETQ. The CDR3 sequence is 16 residues long. The J segment lost 5 bases and the V segment lost 3 bases, leaving 10 bases of the junction unmatched. The chain's CDR3 is CASSWGLAGDTGELFF. CDR3 sequence (DNA): TGCGCCAGCAGCTGGGGTCTGGCGGGAGATACCGGGGAGCTGTTTTTT.

V usage is TRBV6-2 or TRBV6-3 and J usage is TRBJ2-1, with unresolved D. Germline V gene lookup returns CDR1 MNHEY and CDR2 SVGEGT. V lost 2 bases and J 7 bases, leaving 12 bases between the germline ends. The CDR3 length is 14 residues. CDR3 sequence: CASSYAMAKNEQFF. CDR3 DNA: TGTGCCAGCAGTTACGCAATGGCGAAGAATGAGCAGTTCTTC.

CDR3: CARTAPNTGELFF. CDR3 sequence (DNA): TGTGCCAGAACGGCCCCGAACACCGGGGAGCTGTTTTTT. The chain has TRBV7-9 and TRBJ2-2, with D uncertain. This CDR3 contains 13 residues. Between the trimmed V and J ends, which lost 9 bases and 0 bases, there was a span of 8 bases. The germline V gene encodes CDR1 SEHNR and CDR2 FQNEAQ (reference sequence).

The chain joins TRBV6-5 to TRBJ2-1; a weak D match, TRBD2 (5 bases). Germline V lookup: CDR1 MNHEY, CDR2 SVGAGI. There are 13 residues in the CDR3. The V gene lost 0 bases and the J gene lost 10 bases, with 10 bases spanning the gap. For the CDR3, the DNA is TGTGCCAGCAGTTACTCGAGGGCCAGGGAGCAGTTCTTC. Its translation is CASSYSRAREQFF.

This clonotype turned up a few times. The chain links TRBV9 to TRBJ1-1, with TRBD1 as a possible D gene (6 bases). Trimming shortened V by 4 bases and J by 8 bases, and 12 bases separated the two germline ends. This CDR3 has 12 residues. Per germline, CDR1 SGDLS and CDR2 YYNGEE. CDR3 DNA sequence: TGTGCCAGCAGCCTCGGGGGCGTGGAAGCTTTCTTT. It yields the protein CASSLGGVEAFF.

The genes are TRBV6-2 or TRBV6-3 and TRBJ2-6, with D perhaps matching TRBD1 (6 bases). The CDR3 covers 15 residues. The germline V gene encodes CDR1 MNHEY and CDR2 SVGEGT. Trimming stripped 4 bases from V and 2 bases from J, with 9 bases between. CDR3 coding DNA: TGTGCCAGCAGTTCCGCAGGGGCTGGGGCCAACGTCCTGACTTTC. It translates to CASSSAGAGANVLTF.

This chain uses TRBV30 with TRBJ1-6, with unresolved D. Trimming stripped 2 bases from V and 11 bases from J, with 19 bases between. CDR1 and CDR2 (germline): GTSNPN, SVGIG (reference sequence). The CDR3 covers 15 residues. CDR3 loop: CAWSYVPVSGAPLHF. The CDR3 nucleotides are TGTGCCTGGAGTTATGTCCCAGTCTCCGGGGCACCCCTCCACTTT.

The sample holds a few counts of this clonotype. The chain recombines TRBV6-5 with TRBJ2-3; D could derive from TRBD1 or TRBD2 (5 bases each). The CDR3 consists of 17 residues. V was cut by 0 bases and J by 3 bases, with 16 bases left in between. From germline, CDR1 is MNHEY and CDR2 SVGAGI. The CDR3 reads CASSYSAAGSSTDTQYF. The CDR3 DNA reads as TGTGCCAGCAGTTACTCGGCGGCAGGGAGTTCGACAGATACGCAGTATTTT.

The sample holds a few counts of this clonotype. The rearrangement joins TRBV5-5 to TRBJ1-6, with TRBD1 matching 10 bases. With 5 bases clipped from V and 12 bases from J, the junction kept 11 bases outside the gene matches. The V gene's germline CDR1 is SGHKS and CDR2 YYEKEE (reference sequence). CDR3 length: 15 amino acids. The CDR3, as DNA: TGTGCCAGCAGGCCTGACAGGGGGCAGGATAGACCCCTCCACTTT. This encodes CASRPDRGQDRPLHF.

This clonotype was found a few times. The CDR3 region is CASSLDDSYSPLHF. In nucleotides, the CDR3 is TGCGCCAGCAGCTTGGATGACAGTTATTCACCCCTCCACTTT. The rearrangement uses TRBV5-1 and TRBJ1-6, with D maybe TRBD1 (5 bases). This CDR3 is built from 14 residues. Trimming shortened V by 0 bases and J by 8 bases, and 9 bases separated the two germline ends. Germline V gene sequence: CDR1 SGHRS, CDR2 YFSETQ.

This clonotype was picked up a small number of times. The J gene is TRBJ2-1, the V gene TRBV7-6; D call uncertain. The ends were cut back, 5 bases at V and 8 bases at J, with 19 bases in the middle. The CDR3 totals 15 residues. Germline assignment: CDR1 SGHVS and CDR2 FNYEAQ. The CDR3 is CASSLLGSIMDEQFF. CDR3 nucleotide sequence: TGTGCCAGCAGCCTCCTAGGCAGTATAATGGATGAGCAGTTCTTC.